This TCR beta chain was sequenced for a study of T cell repertoires in cytomegalovirus infection. Across the study: Public TCR beta signatures marked donors with CMV infection and the matching HLA. Regarding the study as a whole: What dominated the ex vivo response were HLA-C-restricted CMV-specific TCR beta clonotypes. People with CMV and the relevant HLA were identified by cumulative public TCR beta family frequency.

TCRdb re-derived calls from the reads in MiXCR, one entry per CDR3 protein. The table includes about 830,000 distinct CDR3 sequences, about 30% detected once. Germline CDR1 SEHNR, CDR2 FQNEAQ (reference sequence). Between the trimmed V and J ends, which lost 4 bases and 13 bases, there was a span of 19 bases. The CDR3 covers 13 residues. Comment on this clonotype: What it binds is unknown.

Sequenced here: cultured CD8+ T cells from PBMCs, sampled from culture after CMV antigen stimulation. The source of this sequence is a human donor in good health (CMV status not recorded). Some clones in this sample may be carry-over from other donors' samples. J is TRBJ1-2 and V is TRBV7-9, with D maybe TRBD1 (5 bases). The CDR3 DNA reads as TGTGCCAGCAGCTCAGAGGAGACCCTGAGGGGCACCTTC. It specifies CASSSEETLRGTF.